The sequence of this T cell receptor beta chain was determined in a study of T cell responses to AZD1222 COVID-19 vaccine. CDR3 length: 15 residues. The J segment lost 4 bases and the V segment lost 6 bases, leaving 10 bases of the junction unmatched. CDR1 and CDR2 from the germline V gene are SGHTA and FQGNSA. Clones were read by immunoSEQ multiplex PCR, and TCRdb kept only the in-frame ones, dropping some. Of under 200,000 clones in the sample, 88% are singletons; the top ten hold approximately 5.7%. Study-wide findings and caveats: Breadth and depth of Spike-specific TCRs rose after two AZD1222 doses. Recipients of AZD1222 seropositive at baseline numbered only 6 or 7. Repertoire sampling was restricted to post-peak T cell response timepoints. Donors were mostly white British, more females; clonal diversity possibly underestimated.

Remarks on this clone: The antigen remains unidentified.

Specimen: peripheral blood, collected on day 0 of AZD1222 vaccination. The V call is TRBV7-2, the J call TRBJ2-7; 9 bases agree with TRBD2. The TCR originated in an adult in good health. The DNA of the CDR3 is TGTGCCAGCAGAGAAGGGCCTAGCGGGATGTACGAGCAGTACTTC. It is translated as CASREGPSGMYEQYF.